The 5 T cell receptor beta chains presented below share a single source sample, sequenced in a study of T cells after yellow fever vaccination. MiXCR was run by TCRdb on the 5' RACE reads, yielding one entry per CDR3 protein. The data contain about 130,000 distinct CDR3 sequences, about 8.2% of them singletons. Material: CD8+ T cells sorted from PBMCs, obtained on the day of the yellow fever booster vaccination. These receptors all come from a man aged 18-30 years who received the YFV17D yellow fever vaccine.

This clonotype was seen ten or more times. The CDR3 DNA reads as TGCAGCGTTGAGGAGGGGCAAGAGACCCAGTACTTC. The encoded protein is CSVEEGQETQYF. This chain connects TRBV29-1 to TRBJ2-5, with a possible D match to TRBD2 (6 bases). V was clipped by 3 bases and J by 2 bases, with 7 bases between them. The CDR3 is made up of 12 amino acids. The germline gives CDR1 SQVTM, CDR2 ANQGSEA.

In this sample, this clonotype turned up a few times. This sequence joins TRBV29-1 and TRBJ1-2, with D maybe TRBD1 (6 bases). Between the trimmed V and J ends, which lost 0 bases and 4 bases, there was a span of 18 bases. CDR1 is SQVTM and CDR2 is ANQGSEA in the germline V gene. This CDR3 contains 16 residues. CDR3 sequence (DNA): TGCAGCGTTGAAGATCGCGCACAGGGCACCACCTATGGCTACACCTTC. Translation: CSVEDRAQGTTYGYTF.

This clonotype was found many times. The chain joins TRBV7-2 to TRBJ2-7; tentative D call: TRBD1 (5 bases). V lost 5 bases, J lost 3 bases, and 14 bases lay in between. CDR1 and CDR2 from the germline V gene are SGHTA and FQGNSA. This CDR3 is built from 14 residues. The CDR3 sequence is CASSPPGARYEQYF. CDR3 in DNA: TGTGCCAGCAGCCCCCCTGGGGCCCGCTACGAGCAGTACTTC.

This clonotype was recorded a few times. The CDR3 spells CASSQDWGTGSGNTIYF. CDR3 sequence (DNA): TGCGCCAGCAGCCAAGATTGGGGAACAGGCTCTGGAAACACCATATATTTT. The chain links TRBV4-3 to TRBJ1-3, with D possibly matching TRBD1 (5 bases). Germline values: CDR1 LGHNA, CDR2 YSLEER. V shed 0 bases and J shed 0 bases, with 12 bases lying between them. This CDR3 has 17 residues.

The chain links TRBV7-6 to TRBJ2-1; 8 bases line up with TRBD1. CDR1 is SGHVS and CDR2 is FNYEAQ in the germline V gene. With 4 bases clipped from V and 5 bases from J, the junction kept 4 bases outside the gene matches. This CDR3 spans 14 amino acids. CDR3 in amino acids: CASSSRTGNNEQFF. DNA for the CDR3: TGTGCCAGCAGCTCGCGGACAGGGAACAATGAGCAGTTCTTC.